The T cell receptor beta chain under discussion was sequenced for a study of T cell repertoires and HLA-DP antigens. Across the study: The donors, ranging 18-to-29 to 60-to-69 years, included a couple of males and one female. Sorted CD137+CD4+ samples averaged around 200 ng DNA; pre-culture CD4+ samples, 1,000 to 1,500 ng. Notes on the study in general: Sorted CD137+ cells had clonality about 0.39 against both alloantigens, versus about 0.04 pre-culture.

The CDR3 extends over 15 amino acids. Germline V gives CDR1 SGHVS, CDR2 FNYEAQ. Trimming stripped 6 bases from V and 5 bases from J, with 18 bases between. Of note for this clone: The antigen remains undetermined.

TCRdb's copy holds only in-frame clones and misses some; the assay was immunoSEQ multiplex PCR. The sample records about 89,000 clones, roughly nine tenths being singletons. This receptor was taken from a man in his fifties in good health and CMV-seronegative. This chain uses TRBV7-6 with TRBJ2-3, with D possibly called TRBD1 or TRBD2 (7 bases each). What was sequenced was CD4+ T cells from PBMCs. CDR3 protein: CASSQRGRELDTQYF. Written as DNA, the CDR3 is TGTGCCAGCAGTCAGAGGGGGCGGGAGTTAGATACGCAGTATTTT.